This T cell receptor beta chain was sequenced in a study of shared clonotypes between healthy human individuals. Notes on this clone: Antigen: not known.

In the original analysis: ImmunoSEQ junction-only sequences lacked quality scores, so their filtering differed. Here immunoSEQ multiplex PCR was the method, and the copy in TCRdb shows in-frame clones only, minus some. The V and J calls and clone size come from that table; D and trimming were worked out from the DNA. This sample has roughly 2,500,000 clones, with 80% to 95% found just once. Germline V gene data show CDR1 as SGHDT and CDR2 as YYEEEE. V dropped 0 bases and J dropped 6; count of bases not matched to a gene: 3. The CDR3 has 14 amino acids. Notes on the study in general: Clonotype sharing among donors, it was expected, would be affected by sequencing depth. Relative to their counterparts shared across all four donors, non-shared clonotypes exhibited diminished generation probabilities.

The investigators split CD4+ cells into a CD45RA+ naive subset and a CD45RA-negative memory subset. The source is a young man in good health. Some clones in this sample may be carry-over from other donors' samples. The gene calls are TRBV5-6 and TRBJ2-7, with 10 bases aligning to TRBD2. Sequenced: naive CD4+ T cells from PBMCs. Regarding subset: CD45RA+ positively selected. This chain's CDR3 is CASSLVASGGEQYF. The CDR3 DNA is TGTGCCAGCAGCTTGGTGGCTAGCGGGGGCGAGCAGTACTTC.